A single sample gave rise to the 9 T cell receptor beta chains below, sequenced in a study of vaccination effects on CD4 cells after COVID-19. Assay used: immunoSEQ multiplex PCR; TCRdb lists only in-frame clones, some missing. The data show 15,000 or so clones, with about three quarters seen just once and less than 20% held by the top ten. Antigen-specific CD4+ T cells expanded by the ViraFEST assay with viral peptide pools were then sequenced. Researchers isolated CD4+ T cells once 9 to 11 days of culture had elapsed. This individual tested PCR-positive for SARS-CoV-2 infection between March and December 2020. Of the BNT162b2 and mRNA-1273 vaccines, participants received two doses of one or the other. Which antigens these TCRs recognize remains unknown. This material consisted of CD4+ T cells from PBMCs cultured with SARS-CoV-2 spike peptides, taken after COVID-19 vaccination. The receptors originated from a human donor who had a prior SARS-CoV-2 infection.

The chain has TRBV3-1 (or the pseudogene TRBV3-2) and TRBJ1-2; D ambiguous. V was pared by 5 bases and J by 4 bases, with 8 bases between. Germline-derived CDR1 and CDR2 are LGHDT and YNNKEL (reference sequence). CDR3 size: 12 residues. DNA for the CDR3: TGTGCCAGCAGCAAGGAGGGCTATGGCTACACCTTC. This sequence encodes CASSKEGYGYTF.

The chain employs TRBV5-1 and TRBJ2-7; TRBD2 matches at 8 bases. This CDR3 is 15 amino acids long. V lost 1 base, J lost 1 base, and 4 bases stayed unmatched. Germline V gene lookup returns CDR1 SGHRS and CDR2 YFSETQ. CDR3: CASSLSSGRSYEQYF. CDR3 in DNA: TGCGCCAGCAGCTTGAGCAGCGGGAGATCCTACGAGCAGTACTTC.

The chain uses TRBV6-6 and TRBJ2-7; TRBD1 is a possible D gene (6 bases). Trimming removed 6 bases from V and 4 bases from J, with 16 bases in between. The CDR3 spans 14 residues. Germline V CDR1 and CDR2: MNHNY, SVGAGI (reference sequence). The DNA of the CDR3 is TGTGCCAGCAGCCAAGCAGGGGTGGCGTACGAGCAGTACTTC. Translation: CASSQAGVAYEQYF.

This CDR3 reads CASSDRDISSPPYGYTF. The CDR3 DNA sequence: TGTGCCAGTAGTGATAGGGACATCAGTTCCCCTCCCTATGGCTACACCTTC. The rearrangement links TRBV19 to TRBJ1-2; a possible D gene is TRBD1 (6 bases). CDR1 and CDR2 from the germline V gene are LNHDA and SQIVND (reference sequence). V was trimmed by 5 bases and J by 4 bases, leaving 23 bases between them. The CDR3 is made up of 17 amino acids.

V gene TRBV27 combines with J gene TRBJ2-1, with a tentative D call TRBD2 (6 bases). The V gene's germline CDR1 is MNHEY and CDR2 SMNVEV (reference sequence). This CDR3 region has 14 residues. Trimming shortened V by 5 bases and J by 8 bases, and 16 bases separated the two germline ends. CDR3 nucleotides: TGTGCCAGCAGTCTCGGCCGGGGGTGGTATGAGCAGTTCTTC. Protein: CASSLGRGWYEQFF.

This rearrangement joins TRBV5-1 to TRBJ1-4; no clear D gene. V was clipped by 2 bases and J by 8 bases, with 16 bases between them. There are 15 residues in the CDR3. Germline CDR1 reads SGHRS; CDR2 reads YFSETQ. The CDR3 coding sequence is TGCGCCAGCAGCTTTGGATCCGGCGAGGTGGAAAAACTGTTTTTT. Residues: CASSFGSGEVEKLFF.

CDR3 sequence reads: CASSPGGGDEQYF. The CDR3 DNA follows: TGTGCCAGCAGCCCCGGAGGGGGGGACGAGCAGTACTTC. The rearrangement uses TRBV5-4 and TRBJ2-7; D possibly corresponds to TRBD2 (7 bases). V was shortened by 4 bases and J by 5 bases, with 13 bases between the two germline ends. The germline CDR1 and CDR2 sequences are SGHNT and YYREEE (reference sequence). CDR3 size: 13 residues. The full variable domain, with the rest looked up from reference TRBV5-4 and TRBJ2-7, is ETGVTQSPTHLIKTRGQQVTLRCSSQSGHNTVSWYQQALGQGPQFIFQYYREEENGRGNFPPRFSGLQFPNYSSELNVNALELDDSALYLCASSPGGGDEQYFGPGTRLTVT.

The CDR3 DNA reads TGCGCCAGCAGGCAACTAGCGGGAGGGGGTGAGCAGTTCTTC. Protein product: CASRQLAGGGEQFF. The chain couples TRBV4-1 to TRBJ2-1; 13 bases match TRBD2. Trimming cost V 6 bases and J 9 bases; bases outside gene matches: 5. CDR1 is MGHRA, CDR2 YSYEKL, per germline. CDR3 length equals 14 residues.

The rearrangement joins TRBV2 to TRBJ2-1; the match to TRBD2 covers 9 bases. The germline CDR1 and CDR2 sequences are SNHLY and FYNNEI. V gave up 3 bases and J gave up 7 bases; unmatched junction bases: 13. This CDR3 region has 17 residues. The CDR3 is CASSDVYGGRGGNEQFF. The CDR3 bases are TGTGCCAGCAGTGATGTGTACGGCGGGAGGGGCGGAAATGAGCAGTTCTTC.